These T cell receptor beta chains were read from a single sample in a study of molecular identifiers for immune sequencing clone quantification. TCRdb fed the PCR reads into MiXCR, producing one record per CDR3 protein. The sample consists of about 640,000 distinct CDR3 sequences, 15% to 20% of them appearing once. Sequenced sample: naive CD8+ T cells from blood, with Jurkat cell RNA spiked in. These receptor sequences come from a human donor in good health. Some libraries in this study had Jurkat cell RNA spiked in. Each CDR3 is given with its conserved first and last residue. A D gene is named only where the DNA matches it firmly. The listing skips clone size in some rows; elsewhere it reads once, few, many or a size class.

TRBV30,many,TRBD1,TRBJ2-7,CAWSVDRVYEQYF,TGTGCCTGGAGTGTGGACAGGGTCTACGAGCAGTACTTC
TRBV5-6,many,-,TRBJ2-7,CASSYGQFYEQYF,TGTGCCAGCAGCTACGGACAGTTCTACGAGCAGTACTTC
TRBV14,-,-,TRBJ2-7,CASSQYGGTYEQYF,TGTGCCAGCAGCCAATACGGCGGCACCTACGAGCAGTACTTC
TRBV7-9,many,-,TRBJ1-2,CASEVVPGNYGYTF,TGTGCCAGTGAAGTCGTCCCGGGCAACTATGGCTACACCTTC
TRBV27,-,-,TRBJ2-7,CASSELGSYEQYF,TGTGCCAGCAGTGAACTAGGTTCCTACGAGCAGTACTTC
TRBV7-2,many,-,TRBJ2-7,CASSWTLGYEQYF,TGTGCCAGCAGCTGGACCCTAGGCTACGAGCAGTACTTC
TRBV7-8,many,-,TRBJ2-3,CASSTRTDTQYF,TGTGCCAGCAGCACCCGCACAGATACGCAGTATTTT
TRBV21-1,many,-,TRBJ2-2,CANPSVDGNTGELFF,TGTGCCAACCCGTCGGTGGACGGCAACACCGGGGAGCTGTTTTTT
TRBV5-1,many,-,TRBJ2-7,CASSTSVTYEQYF,TGCGCCAGCAGCACTTCGGTAACCTACGAGCAGTACTTC
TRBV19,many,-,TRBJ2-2,CASSIGAAGELFF,TGTGCCAGTAGTATAGGGGCAGCCGGGGAGCTGTTTTTT
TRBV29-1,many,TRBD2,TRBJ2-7,CSVTGLAAYEQYF,TGCAGCGTTACCGGACTAGCGGCCTACGAGCAGTACTTC
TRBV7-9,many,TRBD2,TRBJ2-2,CASSSRGLAPAGELFF,TGTGCCAGCAGCTCCCGAGGACTAGCCCCGGCCGGGGAGCTGTTTTTT
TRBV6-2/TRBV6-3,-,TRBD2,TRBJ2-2,CASSYPGLAEGTGELFF,TGTGCCAGCAGTTACCCGGGACTAGCGGAGGGAACCGGGGAGCTGTTTTTT
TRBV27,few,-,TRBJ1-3,CASSPQGLGGNTIYF,TGTGCCAGCAGTCCACAGGGATTAGGGGGAAACACCATATATTTT
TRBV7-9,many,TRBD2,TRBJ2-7,CATNHPRLAGDNTYEQYF,TGTGCCACCAACCACCCGCGACTAGCGGGAGATAATACCTACGAGCAGTACTTC
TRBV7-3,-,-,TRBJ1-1,CASSSTGINTEAFF,TGTGCCAGCAGCTCCACAGGGATAAACACTGAAGCTTTCTTT
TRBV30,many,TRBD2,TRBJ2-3,CAWTDTSDPTDTQYF,TGTGCCTGGACCGATACTAGCGACCCCACAGATACGCAGTATTTT
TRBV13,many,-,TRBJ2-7,CATSVGTWEQYF,TGTGCCACCTCGGTGGGCACATGGGAGCAGTACTTC
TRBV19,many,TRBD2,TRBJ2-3,CASSTPASGSQDTQYF,TGTGCCAGTAGTACCCCGGCTAGCGGCTCACAAGATACGCAGTATTTT
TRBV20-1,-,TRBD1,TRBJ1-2,CSARDRDRGPGYTF,TGCAGTGCTAGAGACCGGGACAGGGGGCCTGGCTACACCTTC
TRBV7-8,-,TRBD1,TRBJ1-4,CASSFLGQGEWIGEKLLF,TGTGCCAGCAGCTTTTTAGGACAGGGGGAATGGATAGGTGAAAAACTGCTTTTT
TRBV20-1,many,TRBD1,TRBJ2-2,CSARATGDNTGELFF,TGCAGTGCTAGAGCGACAGGGGATAACACCGGGGAGCTGTTTTTT
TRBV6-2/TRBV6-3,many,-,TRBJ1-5,CASRDGLLGYQPQHF,TGTGCCAGCAGGGACGGACTATTGGGGTATCAGCCCCAGCATTTT
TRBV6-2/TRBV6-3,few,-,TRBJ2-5,CASSYSSRDFKETQYF,TGTGCCAGCAGTTACTCGAGTAGGGATTTCAAAGAGACCCAGTACTTC
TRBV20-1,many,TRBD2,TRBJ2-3,CSAREATSGYVTQYF,TGCAGTGCTAGAGAAGCGACTAGCGGATATGTTACGCAGTATTTT
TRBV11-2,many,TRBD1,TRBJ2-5,CASSLDPLWDRGHQETQYF,TGTGCCAGCAGCTTAGATCCGCTTTGGGACAGGGGACACCAAGAGACCCAGTACTTC
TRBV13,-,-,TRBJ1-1,CASSSPGGTEALF,TGTGCCAGCAGCTCCCCGGGAGGTACTGAAGCTCTCTTT
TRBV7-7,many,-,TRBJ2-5,CASSRLRTTRETQYF,TGTGCCAGCAGCCGATTGAGGACAACACGAGAGACCCAGTACTTC
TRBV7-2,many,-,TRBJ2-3,CAGLGTATRDTQYF,TGTGCCGGCCTCGGGACGGCGACTAGAGATACGCAGTATTTT
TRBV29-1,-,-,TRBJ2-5,CSATRTEPQETQYF,TGCAGCGCCACTCGAACTGAACCCCAAGAGACCCAGTACTTC
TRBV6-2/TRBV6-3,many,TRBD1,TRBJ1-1,CASKGQGLRAFF,TGTGCCAGCAAAGGACAGGGGCTTCGCGCTTTCTTT
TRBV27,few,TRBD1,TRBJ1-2,CASTPLTGVHGYTF,TGTGCCAGCACCCCCCTGACAGGGGTGCATGGCTACACCTTC
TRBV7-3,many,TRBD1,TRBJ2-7,CASSLRGTGSEQYF,TGTGCCAGCAGCTTAAGGGGGACAGGGAGCGAGCAGTACTTC
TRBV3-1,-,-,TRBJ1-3,CASSQGGLSGNTIYF,TGTGCCAGCAGCCAAGGCGGATTGTCTGGAAACACCATATATTTT
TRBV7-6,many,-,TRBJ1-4,CASSRTIIRDTNEKLFF,TGTGCCAGCAGCCGCACTATAATAAGGGACACCAATGAAAAACTGTTTTTT
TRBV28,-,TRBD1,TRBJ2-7,CASGNLGQSEQYF,TGTGCCAGCGGAAACCTGGGACAGAGCGAGCAGTACTTC
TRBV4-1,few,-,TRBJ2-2,CASSYGILNTGELFF,TGCGCCAGCAGCTACGGTATCCTCAACACCGGGGAGCTGTTTTTT
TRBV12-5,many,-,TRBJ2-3,CASGSSPSVLNTDTQYF,TGTGCTAGTGGTTCCTCCCCCTCGGTTCTGAACACAGATACGCAGTATTTT